Described below is a single TCR beta chain sequence and its context. Original analysis: Estimates of nucleated cell counts were drawn from the amplification of reference gene primers. Assay used: immunoSEQ multiplex PCR; TCRdb lists only in-frame clones, some missing. V and J calls and clone size follow that table, whereas D and trimming were derived from the DNA. Found here are 95,000 or so clones, more than 80% of them singletons; the top ten hold roughly 22%. CDR3 length: 13 amino acids. Germline V gives CDR1 MNHNY, CDR2 SVGAGI (reference sequence). This sample was taken from a study of blood T cell repertoires in COVID-19.

This chain links TRBV6-6 with TRBJ2-2; 7 bases agree with TRBD1. The TCR comes from a human donor in a cohort sampled during active COVID-19. The sample consisted of peripheral blood. CDR3 amino acids: CGVGRGSTGELFF. The CDR3 coding sequence is TGTGGTGTGGGCAGGGGGAGCACCGGGGAGCTGTTTTTT.